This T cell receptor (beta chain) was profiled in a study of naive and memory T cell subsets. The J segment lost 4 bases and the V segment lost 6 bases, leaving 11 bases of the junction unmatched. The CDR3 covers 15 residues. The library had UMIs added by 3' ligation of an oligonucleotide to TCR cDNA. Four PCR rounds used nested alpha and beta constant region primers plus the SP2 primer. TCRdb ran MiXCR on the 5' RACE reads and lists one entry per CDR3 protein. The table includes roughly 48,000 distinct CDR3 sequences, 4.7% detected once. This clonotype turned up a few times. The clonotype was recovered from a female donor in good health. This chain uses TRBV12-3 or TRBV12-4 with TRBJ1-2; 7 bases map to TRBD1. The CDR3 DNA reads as TGTGCCAGCAGCCCTCGACAGGGATGGGGCTATGGCTACACCTTC. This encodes CASSPRQGWGYGYTF.